This TCR beta chain was recovered during a study of control samples from healthy donors and cancer patients. The CDR3 totals 14 residues. Germline assignment: CDR1 MDHEN and CDR2 SYDVKM. Assay used: immunoSEQ multiplex PCR; TCRdb lists only in-frame clones, some missing. The top ten hold 1.3% of the sample, which has some 100,000 clones, around 87% seen once. Note on this clone: The junction and the germline gene differ at one end; a read error may be behind it.

Specimen: blood. This sequence originates from a woman aged 50 to 60 in good health. The chain joins TRBV28 to TRBJ2-1, with 7 bases matching TRBD1. The CDR3 here is CASSLAPTGAPFVF. DNA of the CDR3: TGTGCCAGCAGTTTAGCCCCAACAGGGGCACCCTTCGTCTTC.